This is a list of T cell receptor beta chains from one sample in a study of OX40 agonist ivuxolimab in advanced cancers. Some clones are missing from TCRdb's copy, which holds only in-frame ones; the method was immunoSEQ multiplex PCR. The sample shows about 83,000 clones, about 89% of them seen only once. This specimen was CD4+ or CD8+ T cells sorted from blood, taken in a trial of the OX40 agonist ivuxolimab. The receptors were gathered from an adult with an advanced solid tumor such as melanoma, head and neck, liver or kidney cancer. The CDR3 runs from the conserved cysteine through the conserved F or W. D genes are given only for firm matches. Clone size is given for some rows only: seen once, a few or many times, or a class if the clone is expanded.

clone_size	v_call	j_call	d_call	cdr3_nt	cdr3_aa
NA	TRBV19	TRBJ1-6	TRBD1	TGTGCCAGTAAGACAGGGGAGGATTCACCCCTCCACTTT	CASKTGEDSPLHF
few	TRBV6-5	TRBJ2-7	TRBD2	TGTGCCAGCATCGCGACTAGCTCGAGGGGCGAGCAGTACTTC	CASIATSSRGEQYF
NA	TRBV21-1	TRBJ1-2	NA	TGTGCCAGCAGCAAACGAGGGAAGGGCTACACCTTC	CASSKRGKGYTF
NA	TRBV5-1	TRBJ1-1	NA	TGCGCCAGCAGCTGGGACATGAACACTGAAGCTTTCTTT	CASSWDMNTEAFF
NA	TRBV5-4	TRBJ1-4	NA	TGTGCCAGCAGCTTGGGGGAAAAACTGTTTTTT	CASSLGEKLFF
NA	TRBV6-5	TRBJ2-3	TRBD2	TGTGCCAGCAGTCCAGCGGGAACTAATGAGTATTTT	CASSPAGTNEYF
NA	TRBV15	TRBJ1-2	TRBD1	TGTGCCACCAGCCCCGGGGGGCAGGGGGGAGATGGCTACACCTTC	CATSPGGQGGDGYTF
NA	TRBV4-3	TRBJ1-3	NA	TGCGCCAGCAGCCAAGATTCGGGGACGGGAAACACCATATATTTT	CASSQDSGTGNTIYF
NA	TRBV9	TRBJ2-3	NA	TGTGCCAGCAGCCCAGACACAGATACGCAGTATTTT	CASSPDTDTQYF
few	TRBV27	TRBJ2-7	NA	TGTGCCAGCAGTCCATCTATCTACGAGCAGTACTTC	CASSPSIYEQYF
NA	TRBV6-5	TRBJ2-2	NA	TGTGCCAGCAGTTACGGGGAAAACGGGGAGCTGTTTTTT	CASSYGENGELFF
once	TRBV7-9	TRBJ2-1	NA	TGTGCCAGCAGCCCGAGGGCAGCTCCGGGTGAGCAGTTCTTC	CASSPRAAPGEQFF
once	TRBV15	TRBJ1-3	NA	TGTGCCACCAGTCGGAATCCGGGCTCTTTCTCTGGAAACACCATATATTTT	CATSRNPGSFSGNTIYF
few	TRBV10-3	TRBJ1-6	NA	TGTGCCATCAGGCAGAATAATTCACCCCTCCACTTT	CAIRQNNSPLHF
once	TRBV4-3	TRBJ2-1	NA	TGCGCCAGCAGCCAAGATTACGATGAGCAGTTCTTC	CASSQDYDEQFF
NA	TRBV9	TRBJ1-2	NA	TGTGCCAGCAGCGTAGGGGGCGCGGGCTATGGCTACACCTTC	CASSVGGAGYGYTF
NA	TRBV7-3	TRBJ2-2	NA	TGTGCCAGCAGCTTATCCGCCCGAACCGGGGAGCTGTTTTTT	CASSLSARTGELFF
NA	TRBV6-1	TRBJ1-1	NA	NA	CASILGQHFEAFF
once	TRBV11-3	TRBJ2-3	NA	TGTGCCAGCAGCACTCTCACAGATACGCAGTATTTT	CASSTLTDTQYF
NA	TRBV6-5	TRBJ2-7	NA	TGTGCCAGCAGTTACTCCCCTGGGGGGTTCGAGCAGTACTTC	CASSYSPGGFEQYF
NA	TRBV4-3	TRBJ1-5	NA	TGCGCCAGCAGCGATGACAGGAACAATCAGCCCCAGCATTTT	CASSDDRNNQPQHF
NA	TRBV7-6	TRBJ2-7	TRBD1	TGTGCCAGCAGCCCCGGGACAGTGGTGTCCGAGCAGTACTTC	CASSPGTVVSEQYF
once	TRBV19	TRBJ1-5	NA	TGTGCCAGTAGTCAACCGGGGACAAATCATCAGCCCCAGCATTTT	CASSQPGTNHQPQHF
NA	TRBV4-2	TRBJ2-7	NA	TGTGCCAGCAGCCCCGGGGGCTACGAGCAGTACTTC	CASSPGGYEQYF
once	TRBV6-5	TRBJ1-3	NA	TGTGCCAGCAGTTCAGGTGGAAACACCATATATTTT	CASSSGGNTIYF
NA	TRBV6-1	TRBJ2-3	TRBD2	TGTGCCAGCAGTGAAACACTAGCGGGAGAGTCGGATACGCAGTATTTT	CASSETLAGESDTQYF
NA	TRBV30	TRBJ2-1	TRBD2	TGTGCCTGGAGTGAATCGGGACTAGTCAATGAGCAGTTCTTC	CAWSESGLVNEQFF
NA	TRBV7-3	TRBJ1-6	NA	TGTGCCAGCAGCGACTCCTATAATTCACCCCTCCACTTT	CASSDSYNSPLHF
NA	TRBV2	TRBJ1-1	NA	TGTGCCAGCAGTGTGGGCGAGAACACTGAAGCTTTCTTT	CASSVGENTEAFF
NA	TRBV6-5	TRBJ1-6	NA	TGTGCCAGCTCGAGTGGGGAATCACCCCTCCACTTT	CASSSGESPLHF
NA	TRBV2	TRBJ1-2	NA	TGTGCCAGCACTGGTGGTTATAACTATGGCTACACCTTC	CASTGGYNYGYTF
NA	TRBV6-6	TRBJ2-1	TRBD1	TGTGCCAGCAGTTACCCAACCGGACAGGGCAATGAGCAGTTCTTC	CASSYPTGQGNEQFF
NA	TRBV19	TRBJ1-5	NA	TGTGCCAGTAGTTACCGGGACCTGGGTATGTATAGCAATCAGCCCCAGCATTTT	CASSYRDLGMYSNQPQHF
NA	TRBV30	TRBJ1-5	TRBD1	TGTGCCTGGAGGGTCCGGGACAGGGTTTGGCGGCGCCCAAATAGCAATCAGCCCCAGCATTTT	CAWRVRDRVWRRPNSNQPQHF
NA	TRBV15	TRBJ2-3	NA	TGTGCCACCAGCAGAGATAGCACAGATACGCAGTATTTT	CATSRDSTDTQYF
NA	TRBV27	TRBJ2-5	NA	TGTGCCAGCAGGTTGTCCGGGGGCGCGGGGACCCAGTACTTC	CASRLSGGAGTQYF
NA	TRBV4-2	TRBJ2-5	NA	TGTGCCAGCAGCCTAGACAGCCAAGAGACCCAGTACTTC	CASSLDSQETQYF